This T cell receptor (beta chain) was sequenced during a study of tumor and adjacent non-tumor tissue in lung cancer. Three rounds of nested PCR, following a modified ARM-PCR protocol, produced the TCRbeta library. TCRdb itself ran the multiplex PCR reads through MiXCR, one entry per CDR3 protein. The table has about 110,000 distinct CDR3 sequences, under 90% seen once. No cell sorting was done before RNA was extracted from the tissue. The V end was cut by 5 bases, the J end by 6 bases, with 16 bases between. CDR1 and CDR2 (germline): MDHEN, SYDVKM. This CDR3 has 14 amino acids. The specimen was lung tumor tissue. The clonotype comes from a man between 65 and 79 years old with non-small cell lung cancer. The rearrangement joins TRBV28 to TRBJ1-1; D is ambiguous. CDR3 residues: CASSEQRARAEAFF. The DNA of the CDR3 is TGTGCCAGCAGTGAGCAGAGGGCGAGGGCTGAAGCTTTCTTT.